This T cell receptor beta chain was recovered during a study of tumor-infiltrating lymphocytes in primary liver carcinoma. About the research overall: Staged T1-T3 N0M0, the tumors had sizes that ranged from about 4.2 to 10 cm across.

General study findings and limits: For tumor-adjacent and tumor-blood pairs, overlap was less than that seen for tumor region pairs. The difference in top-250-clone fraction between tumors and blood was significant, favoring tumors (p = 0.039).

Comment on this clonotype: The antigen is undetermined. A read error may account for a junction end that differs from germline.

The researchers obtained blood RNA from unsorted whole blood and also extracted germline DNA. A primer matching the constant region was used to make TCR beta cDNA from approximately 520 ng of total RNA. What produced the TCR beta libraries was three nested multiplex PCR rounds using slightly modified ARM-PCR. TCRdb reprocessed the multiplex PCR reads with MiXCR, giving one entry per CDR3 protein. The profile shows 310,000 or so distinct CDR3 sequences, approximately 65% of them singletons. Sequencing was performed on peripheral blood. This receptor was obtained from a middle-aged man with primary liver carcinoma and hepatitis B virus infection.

Written as DNA, the CDR3 is TGTGCCAGCAACACAGGGAACATCGGGGAGCTTTTTTTT. Encoded protein: CASNTGNIGELFF. V gene TRBV11-2 combines with J gene TRBJ2-2, with a weak D call TRBD1 (6 bases). CDR3 length: 13 amino acids. Per the germline V gene, CDR1 is SGHAT and CDR2 is FQNNGV.